This T cell receptor beta chain emerged from a study of sequential checkpoint blockade in melanoma. Across the whole study: First-line arms were nivolumab then ipilimumab, or the reverse, randomized 1:1. Each arm's sequence ended with maintenance nivolumab.

The germline V gene has CDR1 MNHEY and CDR2 SVGAGI. The CDR3 consists of 11 residues. Trimming removed 5 bases from V and 6 bases from J, with 5 bases in between. Treatment reported: randomized to nivolumab then ipilimumab (arm A) or the reverse (arm B). From thawed PBMCs, live CD3+CD8+ cells negative for CD19 and CD56 were sorted. The data were produced by immunoSEQ multiplex PCR, yet TCRdb's version contains in-frame clones alone and is incomplete. The repertoire has more than 11,000 clones, approximately 48% of them found once; the top ten carry about 16%. This clone is categorized as medium-sized (0.01 to 0.1%).

The sequence came from a human donor with melanoma. The sequenced sample was CD8+ T cells sorted from blood (inferred from file names), obtained from a patient given nivolumab and ipilimumab in sequence. V gene TRBV6-5 combines with J gene TRBJ2-1; D ambiguous. The CDR3 DNA is TGTGCCAGCAGTCCCGGCAATGAGCAGTTCTTC. This encodes CASSPGNEQFF.